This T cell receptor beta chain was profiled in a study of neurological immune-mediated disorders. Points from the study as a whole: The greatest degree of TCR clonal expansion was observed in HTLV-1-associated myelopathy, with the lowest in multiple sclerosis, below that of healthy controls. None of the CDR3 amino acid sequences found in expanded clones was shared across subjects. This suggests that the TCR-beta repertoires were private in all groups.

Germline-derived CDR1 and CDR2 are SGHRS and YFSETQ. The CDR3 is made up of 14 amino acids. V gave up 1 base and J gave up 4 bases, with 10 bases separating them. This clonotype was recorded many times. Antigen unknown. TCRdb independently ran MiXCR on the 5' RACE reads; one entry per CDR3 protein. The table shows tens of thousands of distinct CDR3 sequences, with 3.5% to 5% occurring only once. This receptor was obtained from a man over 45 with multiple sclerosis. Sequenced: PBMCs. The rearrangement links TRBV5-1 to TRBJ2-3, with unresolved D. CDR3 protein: CASSLRVAPDTQYF. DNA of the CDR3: TGCGCCAGCAGCTTGCGGGTCGCCCCAGATACGCAGTATTTT.